This TCR beta chain was captured by sequencing in a study of shared clonotypes between healthy human individuals (dated by TCRdb to 2019 to 2021). Regarding the study in general: The cohort included a few men and a couple of women between 18 and 49 years of age. To estimate repertoire size and how much clonotype sharing occurs between individuals, the study deeply sequenced the blood TCR repertoires of several healthy adults. Per donor, leukapheresis produced somewhere between about 0.94 and 8.9 billion PBMCs. To increase sequencing depth and limit assay-specific biases, different laboratories used diverse techniques to prepare libraries and sequence TCR repertoires.

Healthy HIV-negative adults with no recently reported acute infections or vaccinations were included as donors. All donors were Caucasian adults living in Nashville, Tennessee, USA. For unsorted samples, 80 million to 100 million PBMCs were counted, and genomic DNA was extracted using the QIAamp DNA Blood Mini kit. Blood was collected by leukapheresis, and PBMCs were isolated by Ficoll-Histopaque density gradient centrifugation and then cryopreserved in liquid nitrogen vapor phase. This clone was seen many times. This clone's antigen is unknown. No base-level quality is on record; no much larger clone is a single base apart. V and J lose 7 bases and 4 bases, and a span of 13 bases separates them. Reading from cysteine to phenylalanine, the CDR3 counts 13 amino acids. The read is trimmed to its CDR3 DNA, 39 bases read in frame from base 1. Sequences SGHAT (CDR1) and FQDESV (CDR2) are obtained from the germline V gene (reference sequence).

Using the deep immunoSEQ assay, multiplex PCR amplified TCR CDR3 regions from genomic DNA. Extracted genomic DNA from each cell subset was distributed evenly across all wells of several immunoSEQ 96-well plates, and each plate was treated as a replicate. For unsorted PBMC, around 290 ng of genomic DNA, equivalent to about 30,000 T cell genomes, went into each replicate PCR. Ten immunoSEQ deep assay plates were used to sequence unsorted PBMC genomic DNA. Purified libraries were quantified with a Qubit 3.0 fluorometer, sized on a Bioanalyzer 2100, and re-quantified with the KAPA Library Quantification kit. A separate single-read 150-cycle Illumina NextSeq 550 flow cell was used to sequence each immunoSEQ 96-well plate. For the original study's pipeline: Because only junctional sequences without quality scores were contained in the immunoSEQ output, filtering matching that applied to full-length reads could not be performed. To assign V/J genes and CDR3, sequences were annotated using PyIR, a Python wrapper for IgBLAST v1.9, with IMGT germline references. Reads were removed for weak V/J assignments (E-value above 1e-6), missing CDR3, stop codons, out-of-frame junctions, or ambiguous translated residues. V3J clonotypes were defined as sequences sharing the same inferred V gene, J gene, and CDR3 amino acid sequence. Percentage overlap between repertoires was computed as shared unique clonotypes divided by the size of the smaller repertoire. Three approaches were used to assess repertoire richness: RTK rarefaction, the Chao1 estimator, and Recon v2.1 estimates of unobserved clonotypes. TCRdb obtained this table from immuneACCESS and retained in-frame rearrangements with V and J assigned. These tables miss some clones; where compared with another copy, unresolved V genes account for less than half of the shortfall, and the remainder is unexplained. V and J calls and clone size are given by that table; D and trimming were obtained from the DNA. Present in this sample are about half a million clones, 60% to 80% of which were seen just once. Of the sample, 12% falls within the top ten clones.

What the study reported, not specific to this receptor: Pairwise subsampling indicated that sequencing depth was expected to affect the degree of clonotype sharing among donors. The genetic and exposure-history diversity represented was limited by the small number of donors. Sampling was restricted to blood, and TCR repertoires in tissues likely differ from the TCR repertoires found in blood.

The rearranged segments are TRBV11-1 and TRBJ1-1, with the identity of the D gene unclear. This clonotype was sampled from a woman in her 40s in good health. Some clones in this sample may be carry-over from other donors' samples. The sample was PBMCs. The DNA sequence reads TGTGCCAGCACCTTTAAGAGAGGCACTGAAGCTTTCTTT. Translated, it gives CASTFKRGTEAFF.